This is a list of T cell receptor beta chains from one sample in a study of CD8+ T cells in alopecia areata. Only in-frame clones appear in the TCRdb table, and some are missing; sequencing was by immunoSEQ multiplex PCR. The sample holds about 130,000 clones, around three fifths seen once. The sequenced sample was CD4+ T cells sorted from blood, obtained at week 0. All receptors derive from a human donor with alopecia areata. The CDR3 runs from the conserved cysteine through the conserved F or W. The D gene is left open where the match is weak. Clone size is shown for a subset of rows, as once, few, many or a class of expanded clone.

CDR3	DNA	J	D	size	V
CASSREGQNYGYTF	TGCGCCAGCAGCCGCGAGGGACAGAACTATGGCTACACCTTC	TRBJ1-2	TRBD1	-	TRBV5-1
CSVEESARGGEQYF	TGCAGCGTTGAAGAATCGGCCCGCGGGGGCGAGCAGTACTTC	TRBJ2-7	TRBD2	-	TRBV29-1
CSVCPNQETQYF	TGCAGCGTCTGCCCGAATCAAGAGACCCAGTACTTC	TRBJ2-5	-	-	TRBV29-1
CASSTRRSPGAFF	TGTGCCAGCAGTACCAGGAGGTCCCCGGGAGCTTTCTTT	TRBJ1-1	-	-	TRBV7-2
CASTRAGQAQETQYF	TGCGCCAGCACGCGGGCGGGACAGGCTCAAGAGACCCAGTACTTC	TRBJ2-5	TRBD1	-	TRBV5-1
CASSPIPGGTDTQYF	TGTGCCAGCAGTCCTATCCCCGGCGGCACAGATACGCAGTATTTT	TRBJ2-3	-	-	TRBV2
CASSPRGTDTQYF	TGTGCCAGCAGCCCTAGGGGCACAGATACGCAGTATTTT	TRBJ2-3	-	few	TRBV7-2
CASRQQGVYEQYF	TGTGCCAGCAGGCAACAGGGGGTATACGAGCAGTACTTC	TRBJ2-7	TRBD1	-	TRBV5-6
CASSPQINQGTGYGYTF	TGCGCCAGCAGCCCGCAAATAAATCAGGGGACCGGCTATGGCTACACCTTC	TRBJ1-2	-	few	TRBV4-1
CASSPMGGTGFFGYTF	TGTGCCAGCAGCCCGATGGGTGGGACAGGATTCTTTGGCTACACCTTC	TRBJ1-2	TRBD1	-	TRBV7-9
CAWTIGGSYEQYF	TGTGCCTGGACCATAGGGGGCTCATACGAGCAGTACTTC	TRBJ2-7	TRBD1	-	TRBV30
CASSVAIAAATGANVLTF	TGTGCCAGCAGCGTAGCTATTGCGGCAGCCACTGGGGCCAACGTCCTGACTTTC	TRBJ2-6	-	-	TRBV9
CASYRGYGYTF	TGTGCCTCCTATAGGGGTTATGGCTACACCTTC	TRBJ1-2	-	-	TRBV30
CASSSRLVLGETQYF	TGCGCCAGCAGCTCACGACTAGTATTGGGAGAGACCCAGTACTTC	TRBJ2-5	-	few	TRBV5-1
CSADGGTDTQYF	TGCAGCGCCGACGGGGGCACAGATACGCAGTATTTT	TRBJ2-3	-	-	TRBV29-1
CASSAWGDRTDTQYF	TGCGCCAGCAGCGCGTGGGGGGACCGCACAGATACGCAGTATTTT	TRBJ2-3	-	-	TRBV5-1
CASSPGTAATTEAFF	TGTGCCAGCAGCCCCGGGACAGCGGCTACCACTGAAGCTTTCTTT	TRBJ1-1	TRBD1	-	TRBV5-6
CSATPSGDYNEQFF	TGCAGCGCTACTCCTAGCGGGGATTACAATGAGCAGTTCTTC	TRBJ2-1	TRBD2	few	TRBV29-1
CASSGGTAAPSRYTF	TGTGCCAGCAGCGGAGGGACCGCCGCTCCCTCCCGCTACACCTTC	TRBJ1-2	-	-	TRBV7-2
CASSVEGVNIQYF	TGTGCCAGCAGCGTAGAAGGGGTGAACATTCAGTACTTC	TRBJ2-4	-	-	TRBV9
CASGARDVEQYF	TGTGCCAGCGGTGCGAGGGATGTAGAGCAGTACTTC	TRBJ2-7	-	-	TRBV7-9
CSGVERGSYEQYF	TGCAGCGGGGTGGAGCGGGGGAGCTACGAGCAGTACTTC	TRBJ2-7	TRBD2	-	TRBV29-1
CAISNNQGAGETQYF	TGTGCCATCAGTAATAATCAGGGGGCAGGAGAGACCCAGTACTTC	TRBJ2-5	TRBD1	once	TRBV10-3
CASSEGLAGVFF	TGTGCCAGCAGTGAAGGACTAGCGGGGGTCTTCTTC	TRBJ2-1	TRBD2	-	TRBV2
CATSPSPTDFYGYTF	TGTGCCACCAGCCCGTCTCCAACAGATTTCTATGGCTACACCTTC	TRBJ1-2	-	-	TRBV15
CAWSVGFLDYEQYF	TGTGCCTGGAGTGTAGGTTTTCTGGACTACGAGCAGTACTTC	TRBJ2-7	-	-	TRBV30
CASSPPSGGCTDTQYF	TGTGCCAGCAGTCCCCCTAGCGGGGGTTGCACAGATACGCAGTATTTT	TRBJ2-3	TRBD2	-	TRBV25-1
CSATRGGTDTQYF	TGCAGCGCTACGAGGGGGGGCACAGATACGCAGTATTTT	TRBJ2-3	-	-	TRBV29-1
CASSLEAHKTVPQFF	TGTGCCAGCAGCTTAGAGGCACACAAGACTGTTCCGCAGTTCTTC	TRBJ2-1	-	many	TRBV7-2
CAWSQGIGGYTF	TGTGCCTGGAGTCAAGGGATTGGAGGCTACACCTTC	TRBJ1-2	-	once	TRBV30
CASSPPTSGSTDTQYF	TGCGCCAGCAGCCCGCCCACTAGCGGGAGCACAGATACGCAGTATTTT	TRBJ2-3	TRBD2	-	TRBV5-1
CASRSVGGSGYTF	TGTGCCAGTAGATCCGTAGGGGGCTCTGGCTACACCTTC	TRBJ1-2	TRBD1	-	TRBV19
CASSLHAGVSNQPQHF	TGTGCCAGCAGCTTACACGCAGGCGTAAGCAATCAGCCCCAGCATTTT	TRBJ1-5	-	-	TRBV7-2
CASSPSSGSTGELFF	TGTGCCAGCTCACCATCTAGCGGGTCCACCGGGGAGCTGTTTTTT	TRBJ2-2	TRBD2	-	TRBV18
CASSSTGYNTEALF	TGTGCCAGCAGCTCGACAGGGTACAACACTGAAGCTCTCTTT	TRBJ1-1	TRBD1	-	TRBV7-2
CASRHLTGPTGELFF	TGCGCCAGCAGGCACCTGACTGGCCCCACCGGGGAGCTGTTTTTT	TRBJ2-2	-	once	TRBV5-1
CASTPLGDGWSYNEQFF	TGCGCCAGCACCCCTTTAGGGGATGGGTGGTCCTACAATGAGCAGTTCTTC	TRBJ2-1	-	-	TRBV23-1
CASAPRTRGTEAFF	TGTGCCAGCGCCCCCCGAACCAGGGGGACTGAAGCTTTCTTT	TRBJ1-1	TRBD1	-	TRBV6-5
CAISESGGMNTEAFF	TGTGCCATCAGTGAGTCGGGCGGGATGAACACTGAAGCTTTCTTT	TRBJ1-1	-	-	TRBV10-3
CASSVPQGAYEQYF	TGTGCCAGCAGTGTCCCCCAGGGGGCCTACGAGCAGTACTTC	TRBJ2-7	TRBD1	-	TRBV2
CASSEYGANVLTF	TGTGCCAGCAGTGAATATGGGGCCAACGTCCTGACTTTC	TRBJ2-6	-	once	TRBV25-1
CAARTGYEQYF	TGTGCCGCAAGAACGGGCTACGAGCAGTACTTC	TRBJ2-7	-	-	TRBV6-6
CASSEQGQSYEQYF	TGTGCCAGCAGCGAACAAGGGCAGAGCTACGAGCAGTACTTC	TRBJ2-7	-	-	TRBV7-2
CASSWGQLYSNQPQHF	TGTGCCAGCAGCTGGGGACAGCTGTATAGCAATCAGCCCCAGCATTTT	TRBJ1-5	TRBD1	-	TRBV7-8
CASSLDPPGGQSPLHF	TGTGCCAGCAGCTTAGACCCTCCGGGGGGTCAATCACCCCTCCACTTT	TRBJ1-6	-	-	TRBV7-9
CASSIGTRYEETQYF	TGTGCCAGCAGCATCGGGACTAGGTATGAAGAGACCCAGTACTTC	TRBJ2-5	TRBD2	-	TRBV7-9
CAWSYFPGQGIEKYF	TGTGCCTGGAGTTATTTTCCGGGACAGGGTATTGAAAAGTACTTC	TRBJ2-5	TRBD1	-	TRBV30
CASSLGTGNGYTF	TGTGCCAGCAGTCTCGGGACAGGGAATGGCTACACCTTC	TRBJ1-2	TRBD1	-	TRBV27
CASSPRTAIVSTHGYTF	TGTGCCAGCAGCCCCCGGACAGCCATCGTCTCCACCCATGGCTACACCTTC	TRBJ1-2	-	-	TRBV7-2
CASSVLGQGGTLSNQPQHF	TGTGCCAGCAGCGTCTTAGGACAGGGAGGAACCCTTAGCAATCAGCCCCAGCATTTT	TRBJ1-5	TRBD1	once	TRBV2
CASTIGGPSYGYTF	TGTGCCAGCACCATAGGGGGACCGAGCTATGGCTACACCTTC	TRBJ1-2	-	-	TRBV6-5
CASSLKGYEQYF	TGTGCCAGCAGTTTAAAGGGGTACGAGCAGTACTTC	TRBJ2-7	-	once	TRBV27
CASSQREGNEQFF	TGTGCCAGCAGCCAAAGGGAGGGGAATGAGCAGTTCTTC	TRBJ2-1	TRBD2	-	TRBV4-2
CASSLGQAPYSNQPQHF	TGTGCCAGCAGTTTGGGACAGGCTCCATATAGCAATCAGCCCCAGCATTTT	TRBJ1-5	TRBD1	-	TRBV28
CSVEWDRGTEAFF	TGCAGCGTTGAATGGGACAGGGGGACTGAAGCTTTCTTT	TRBJ1-1	TRBD1	-	TRBV29-1